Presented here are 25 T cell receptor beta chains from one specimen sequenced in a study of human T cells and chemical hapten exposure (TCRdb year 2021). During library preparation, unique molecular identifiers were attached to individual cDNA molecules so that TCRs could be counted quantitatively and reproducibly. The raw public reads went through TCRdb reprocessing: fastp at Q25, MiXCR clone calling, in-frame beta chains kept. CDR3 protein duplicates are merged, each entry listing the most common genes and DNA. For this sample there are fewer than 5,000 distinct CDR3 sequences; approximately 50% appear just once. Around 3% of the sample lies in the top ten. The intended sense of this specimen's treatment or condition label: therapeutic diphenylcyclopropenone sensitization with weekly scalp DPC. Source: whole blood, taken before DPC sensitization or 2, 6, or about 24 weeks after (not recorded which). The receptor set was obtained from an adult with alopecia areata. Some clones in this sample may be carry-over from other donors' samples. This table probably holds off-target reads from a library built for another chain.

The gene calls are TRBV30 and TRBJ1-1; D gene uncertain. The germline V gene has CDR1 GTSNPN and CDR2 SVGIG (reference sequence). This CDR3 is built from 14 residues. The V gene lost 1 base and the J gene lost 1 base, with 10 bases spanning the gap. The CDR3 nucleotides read TGTGCCTGGAGTGGACTTTCTCGGAACACTGAAGCTTTCTTT. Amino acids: CAWSGLSRNTEAFF.

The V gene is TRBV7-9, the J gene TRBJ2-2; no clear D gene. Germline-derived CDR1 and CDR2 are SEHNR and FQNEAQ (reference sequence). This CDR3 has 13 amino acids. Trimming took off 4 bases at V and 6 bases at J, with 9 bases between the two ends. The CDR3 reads CASSSGGAGELFF. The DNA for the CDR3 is TGTGCCAGCAGCTCGGGCGGTGCCGGGGAGCTGTTTTTT. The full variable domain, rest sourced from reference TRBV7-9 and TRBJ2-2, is DTGVSQNPRHKITKRGQNVTFRCDPISEHNRLYWYRQTLGQGPEFLTYFQNEAQLEKSRLLSDRFSAERPKGSFSTLEIQRTEQGDSAMYLCASSSGGAGELFFGEGSRLTVL.

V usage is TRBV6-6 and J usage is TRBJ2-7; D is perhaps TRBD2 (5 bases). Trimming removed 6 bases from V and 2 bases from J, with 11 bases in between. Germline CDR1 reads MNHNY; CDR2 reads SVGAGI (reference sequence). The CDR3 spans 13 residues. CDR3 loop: CASSPDGAYEQYF. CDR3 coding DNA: TGTGCCAGCAGCCCGGACGGGGCCTACGAGCAGTACTTC.

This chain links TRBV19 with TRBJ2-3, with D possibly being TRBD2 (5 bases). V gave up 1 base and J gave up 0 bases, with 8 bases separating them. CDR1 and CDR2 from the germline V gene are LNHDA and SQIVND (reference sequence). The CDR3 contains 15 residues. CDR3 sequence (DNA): TGTGCCAGTAGTATAGGAGGGATTAGCACAGATACGCAGTATTTT. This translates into CASSIGGISTDTQYF.

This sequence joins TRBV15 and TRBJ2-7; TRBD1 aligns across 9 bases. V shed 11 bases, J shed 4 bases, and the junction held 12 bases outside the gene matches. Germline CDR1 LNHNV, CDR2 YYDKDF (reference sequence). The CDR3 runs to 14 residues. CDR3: CAAFLQGAEYEQYF. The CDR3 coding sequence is TGTGCCGCCTTTCTACAGGGGGCAGAATACGAGCAGTACTTC.

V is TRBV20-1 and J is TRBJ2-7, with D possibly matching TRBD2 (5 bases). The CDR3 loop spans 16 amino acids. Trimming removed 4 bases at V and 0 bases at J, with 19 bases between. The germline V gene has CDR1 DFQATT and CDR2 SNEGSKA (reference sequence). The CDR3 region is CSATPRPAVSSYEQYF. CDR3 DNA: TGCAGTGCTACCCCGCGGCCAGCGGTGAGCTCCTACGAGCAGTACTTC.

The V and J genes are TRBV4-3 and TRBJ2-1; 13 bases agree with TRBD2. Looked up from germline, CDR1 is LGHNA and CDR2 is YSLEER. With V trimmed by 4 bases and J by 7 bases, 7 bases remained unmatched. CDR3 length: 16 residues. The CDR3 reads CASSRRLAGGENEQFF. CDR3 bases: TGCGCCAGCAGCCGCCGACTAGCGGGAGGTGAGAATGAGCAGTTCTTC.

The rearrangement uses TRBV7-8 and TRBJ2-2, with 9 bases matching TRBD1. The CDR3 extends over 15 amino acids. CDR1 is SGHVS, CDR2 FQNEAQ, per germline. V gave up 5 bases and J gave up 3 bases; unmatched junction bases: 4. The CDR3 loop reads CASSEGQGYTGELFF. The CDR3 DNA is TGTGCCAGCAGCGAAGGACAGGGGTACACCGGGGAGCTGTTTTTT.

In DNA, the CDR3 is TGTGCCAGCAGCTTAGCTCCGGGCCACAACTACGAGCAGTACTTC. As protein: CASSLAPGHNYEQYF. The V call is TRBV11-2, the J call TRBJ2-7; no reliable D call. Germline V gene sequence: CDR1 SGHAT, CDR2 FQNNGV. V was pared by 1 base and J by 3 bases, with 13 bases between. The CDR3 has 15 residues. The full variable domain, completed using reference TRBV11-2 and TRBJ2-7, is EAGVAQSPRYKIIEKRQSVAFWCNPISGHATLYWYQQILGQGPKLLIQFQNNGVVDDSQLPKDRFSAERLKGVDSTLKIQPAKLEDSAVYLCASSLAPGHNYEQYFGPGTRLTVT.

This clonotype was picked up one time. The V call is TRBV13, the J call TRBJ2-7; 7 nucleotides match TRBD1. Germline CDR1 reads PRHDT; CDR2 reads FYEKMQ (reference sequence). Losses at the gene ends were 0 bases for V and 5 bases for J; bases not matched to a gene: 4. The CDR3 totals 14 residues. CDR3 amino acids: CASSLGGGVNEQYF. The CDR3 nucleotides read TGTGCCAGCAGCTTAGGAGGGGGCGTCAACGAGCAGTACTTC.

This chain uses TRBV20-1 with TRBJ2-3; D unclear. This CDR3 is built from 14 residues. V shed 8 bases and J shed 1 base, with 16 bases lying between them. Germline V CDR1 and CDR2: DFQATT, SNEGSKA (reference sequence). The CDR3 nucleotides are TGCAGTCCGTACTCCTCTGGGGGCACAGATACGCAGTATTTT. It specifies CSPYSSGGTDTQYF.

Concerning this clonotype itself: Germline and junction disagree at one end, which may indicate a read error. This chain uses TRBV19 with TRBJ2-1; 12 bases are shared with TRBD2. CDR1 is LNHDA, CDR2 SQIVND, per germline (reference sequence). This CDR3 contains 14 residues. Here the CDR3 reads CASSVGLAGSGRSF. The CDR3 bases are TGTGCCAGTAGTGTCGGACTAGCGGGATCGGGCCGGTCCTTC.

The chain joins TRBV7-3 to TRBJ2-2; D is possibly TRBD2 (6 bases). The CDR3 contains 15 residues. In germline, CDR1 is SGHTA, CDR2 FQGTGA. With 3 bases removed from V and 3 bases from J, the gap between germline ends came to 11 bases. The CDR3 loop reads CASSLGGADTGELFF. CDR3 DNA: TGTGCCAGCAGCTTGGGCGGGGCAGACACCGGGGAGCTGTTTTTT.

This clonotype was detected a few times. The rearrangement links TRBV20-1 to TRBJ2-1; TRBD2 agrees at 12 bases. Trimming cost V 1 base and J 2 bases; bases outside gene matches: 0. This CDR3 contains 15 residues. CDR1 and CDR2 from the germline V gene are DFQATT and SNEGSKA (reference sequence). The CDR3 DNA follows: TGCAGTGCTAGAGGACTAGCGGGGGCCTACAATGAGCAGTTCTTC. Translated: CSARGLAGAYNEQFF.

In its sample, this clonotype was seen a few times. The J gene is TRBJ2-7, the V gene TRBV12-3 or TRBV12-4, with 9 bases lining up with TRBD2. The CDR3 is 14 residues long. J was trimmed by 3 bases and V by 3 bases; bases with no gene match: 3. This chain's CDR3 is CASSLAGGYYEQYF. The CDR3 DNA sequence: TGTGCCAGCAGTTTGGCGGGAGGGTACTACGAGCAGTACTTC.

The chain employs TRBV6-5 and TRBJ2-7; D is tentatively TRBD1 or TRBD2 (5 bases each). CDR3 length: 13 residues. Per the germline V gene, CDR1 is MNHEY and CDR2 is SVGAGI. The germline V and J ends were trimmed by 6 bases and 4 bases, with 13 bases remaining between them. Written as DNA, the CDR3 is TGTGCCAGCAGAGAGGGGTTGAGATACGAGCAGTACTTC. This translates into CASREGLRYEQYF.

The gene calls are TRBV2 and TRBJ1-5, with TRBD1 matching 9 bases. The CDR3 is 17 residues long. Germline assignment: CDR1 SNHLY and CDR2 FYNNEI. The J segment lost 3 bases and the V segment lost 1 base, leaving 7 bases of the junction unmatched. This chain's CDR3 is CASSEVGTGTANQPQHF. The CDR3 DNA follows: TGTGCCAGCAGTGAAGTCGGGACAGGGACAGCCAATCAGCCCCAGCATTTT.

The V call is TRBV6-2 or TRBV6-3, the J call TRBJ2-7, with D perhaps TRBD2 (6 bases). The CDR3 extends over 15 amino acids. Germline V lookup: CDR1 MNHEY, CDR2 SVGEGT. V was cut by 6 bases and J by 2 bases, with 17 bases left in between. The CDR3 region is CASRATAGLPYEQYF. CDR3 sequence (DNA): TGTGCCAGCAGAGCGACGGCGGGGTTACCCTACGAGCAGTACTTC.

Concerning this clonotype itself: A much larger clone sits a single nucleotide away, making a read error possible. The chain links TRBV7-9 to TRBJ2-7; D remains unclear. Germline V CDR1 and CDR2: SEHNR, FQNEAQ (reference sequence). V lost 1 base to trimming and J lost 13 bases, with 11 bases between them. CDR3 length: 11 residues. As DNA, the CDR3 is TGTGCCAGCAGCTTAGGCTTCAAGGTCTACTTC. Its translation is CASSLGFKVYF.

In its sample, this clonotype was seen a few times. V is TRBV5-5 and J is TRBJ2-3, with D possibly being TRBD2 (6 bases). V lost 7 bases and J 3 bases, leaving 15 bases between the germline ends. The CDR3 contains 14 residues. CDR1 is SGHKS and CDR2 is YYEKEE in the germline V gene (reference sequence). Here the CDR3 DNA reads TGTGCCAGCGGGCCTAGCGTTGGGACAGATACGCAGTATTTT. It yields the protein CASGPSVGTDTQYF.

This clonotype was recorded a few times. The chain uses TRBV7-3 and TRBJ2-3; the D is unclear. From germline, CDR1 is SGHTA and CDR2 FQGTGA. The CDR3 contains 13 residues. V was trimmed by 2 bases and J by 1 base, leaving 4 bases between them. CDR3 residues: CASSLLGTDTQYF. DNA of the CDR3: TGTGCCAGCAGCTTACTTGGCACAGATACGCAGTATTTT.

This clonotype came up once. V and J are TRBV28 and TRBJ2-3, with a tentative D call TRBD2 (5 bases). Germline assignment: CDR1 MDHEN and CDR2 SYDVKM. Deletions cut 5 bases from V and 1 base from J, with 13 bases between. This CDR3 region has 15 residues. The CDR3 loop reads CASSGGLLRTDTQYF. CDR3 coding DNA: TGTGCCAGCAGTGGCGGGCTACTACGCACAGATACGCAGTATTTT.

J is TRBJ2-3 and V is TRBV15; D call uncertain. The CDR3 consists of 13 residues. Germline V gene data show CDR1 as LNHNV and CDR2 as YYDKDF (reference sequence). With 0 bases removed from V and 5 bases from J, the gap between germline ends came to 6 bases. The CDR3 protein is CATSRDPQDTQYF. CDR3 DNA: TGTGCCACCAGCAGAGATCCTCAAGATACGCAGTATTTT.

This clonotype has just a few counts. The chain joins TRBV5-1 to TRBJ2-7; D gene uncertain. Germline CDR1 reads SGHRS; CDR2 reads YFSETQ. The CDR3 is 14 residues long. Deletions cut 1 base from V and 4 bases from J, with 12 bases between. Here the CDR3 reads CASSLSNRKYEQYF. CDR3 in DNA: TGCGCCAGCAGCTTGTCTAACAGAAAGTACGAGCAGTACTTC.

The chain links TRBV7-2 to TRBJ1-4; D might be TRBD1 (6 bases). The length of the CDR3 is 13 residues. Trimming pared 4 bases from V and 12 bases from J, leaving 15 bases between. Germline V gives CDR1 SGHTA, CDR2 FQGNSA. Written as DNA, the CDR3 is TGTGCCAGCAGCTCCCCCAATGGGGGCCAACTGTTTTTT. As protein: CASSSPNGGQLFF.